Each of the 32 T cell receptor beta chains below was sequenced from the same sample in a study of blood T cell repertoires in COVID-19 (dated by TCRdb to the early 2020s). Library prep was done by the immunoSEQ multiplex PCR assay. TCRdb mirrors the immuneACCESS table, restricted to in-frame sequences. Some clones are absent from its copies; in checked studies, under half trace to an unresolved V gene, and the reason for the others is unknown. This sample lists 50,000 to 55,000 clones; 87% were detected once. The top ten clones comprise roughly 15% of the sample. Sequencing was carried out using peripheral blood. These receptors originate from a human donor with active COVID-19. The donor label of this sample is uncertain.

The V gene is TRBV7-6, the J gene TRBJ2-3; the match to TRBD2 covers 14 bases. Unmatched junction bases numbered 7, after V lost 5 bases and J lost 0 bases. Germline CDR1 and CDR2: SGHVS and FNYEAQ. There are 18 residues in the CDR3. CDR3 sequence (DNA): TGTGCCAGCAGCCAAGGACTAGCGGGGGGCCGGAGCACAGATACGCAGTATTTT. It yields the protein CASSQGLAGGRSTDTQYF.

In nucleotides, the CDR3 is TGTGCCAGCAGCGTACGAGCGGGGGGACTCACAGATACGCAGTATTTT. This codes for CASSVRAGGLTDTQYF. The chain has TRBV9 and TRBJ2-3; TRBD2 matches at 9 bases. Trimming took 1 base from V and 2 from J; bases not matched to a gene: 5. The CDR3 has 16 amino acids. Looked up from germline, CDR1 is SGDLS and CDR2 is YYNGEE.

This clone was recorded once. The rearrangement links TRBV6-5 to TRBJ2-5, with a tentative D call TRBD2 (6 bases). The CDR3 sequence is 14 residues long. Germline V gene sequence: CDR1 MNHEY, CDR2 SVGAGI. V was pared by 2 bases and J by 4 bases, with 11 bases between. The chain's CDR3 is CASSYMGGGETQYF. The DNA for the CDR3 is TGTGCCAGCAGTTACATGGGGGGAGGAGAGACCCAGTACTTC.

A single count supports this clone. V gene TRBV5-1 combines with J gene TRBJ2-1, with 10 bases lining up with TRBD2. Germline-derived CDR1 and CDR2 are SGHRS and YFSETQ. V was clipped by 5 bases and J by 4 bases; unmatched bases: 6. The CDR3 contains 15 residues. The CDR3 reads CASRQAGGEYNEQFF. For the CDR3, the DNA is TGCGCCAGCAGACAAGCGGGAGGGGAGTACAATGAGCAGTTCTTC.

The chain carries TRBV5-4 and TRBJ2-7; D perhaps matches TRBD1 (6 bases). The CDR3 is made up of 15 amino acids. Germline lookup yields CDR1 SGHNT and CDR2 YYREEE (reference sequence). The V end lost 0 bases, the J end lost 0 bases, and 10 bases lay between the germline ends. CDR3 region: CASSLETGHSYEQYF. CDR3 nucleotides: TGTGCCAGCAGCTTGGAGACGGGACACTCCTACGAGCAGTACTTC.

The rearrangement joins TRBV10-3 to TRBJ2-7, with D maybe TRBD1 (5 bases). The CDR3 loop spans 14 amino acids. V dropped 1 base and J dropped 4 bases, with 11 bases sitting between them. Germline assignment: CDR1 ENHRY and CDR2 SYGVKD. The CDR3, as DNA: TGTGCCATCAGTGAGTTGGGCAGGGTATACGAGCAGTACTTC. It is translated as CAISELGRVYEQYF.

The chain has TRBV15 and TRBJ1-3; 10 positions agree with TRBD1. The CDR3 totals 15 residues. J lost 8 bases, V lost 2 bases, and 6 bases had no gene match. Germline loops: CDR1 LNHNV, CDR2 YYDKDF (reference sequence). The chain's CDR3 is CATSRTGQGIYTIYF. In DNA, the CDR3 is TGTGCCACCAGCAGAACGGGACAGGGGATATACACCATATATTTT. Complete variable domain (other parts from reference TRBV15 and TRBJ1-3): DAMVIQNPRYQVTQFGKPVTLSCSQTLNHNVMYWYQQKSSQAPKLLFHYYDKDFNNEADTPDNFQSRRPNTSFCFLDIRSPGLGDTAMYLCATSRTGQGIYTIYFGEGSWLTVV.

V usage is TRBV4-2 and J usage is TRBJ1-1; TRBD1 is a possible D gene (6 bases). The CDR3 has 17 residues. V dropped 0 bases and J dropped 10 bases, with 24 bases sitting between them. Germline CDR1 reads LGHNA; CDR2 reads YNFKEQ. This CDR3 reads CASSQDPGQGLSYGAFF. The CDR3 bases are TGTGCCAGCAGCCAAGACCCTGGGCAGGGGCTCTCCTATGGAGCTTTCTTT.

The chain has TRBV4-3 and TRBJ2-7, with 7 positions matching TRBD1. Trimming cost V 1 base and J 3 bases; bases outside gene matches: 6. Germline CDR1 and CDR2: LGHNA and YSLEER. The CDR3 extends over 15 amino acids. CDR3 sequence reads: CASSQGAGGGYEQYF. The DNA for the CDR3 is TGCGCCAGCAGCCAAGGGGCAGGGGGTGGCTACGAGCAGTACTTC.

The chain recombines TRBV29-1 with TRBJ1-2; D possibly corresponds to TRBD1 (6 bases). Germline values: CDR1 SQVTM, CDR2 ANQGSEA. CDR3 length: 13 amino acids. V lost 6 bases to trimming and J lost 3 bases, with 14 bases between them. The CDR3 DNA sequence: TGCAGCGTAGGGGGTGACGTTTACTATGGCTACACCTTC. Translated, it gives CSVGGDVYYGYTF.

The CDR3 DNA reads as TGTGCCACCAGCTCGACAGGGGGCGGGAATGAGCAGTTCTTC. Translation gives CATSSTGGGNEQFF. This rearrangement joins TRBV24-1 to TRBJ2-1, with 10 bases aligning to TRBD1. CDR3 length: 14 amino acids. CDR1 is KGHDR and CDR2 is SFDVKD in the germline V gene. With V trimmed by 7 bases and J by 7 bases, 6 bases remained unmatched.

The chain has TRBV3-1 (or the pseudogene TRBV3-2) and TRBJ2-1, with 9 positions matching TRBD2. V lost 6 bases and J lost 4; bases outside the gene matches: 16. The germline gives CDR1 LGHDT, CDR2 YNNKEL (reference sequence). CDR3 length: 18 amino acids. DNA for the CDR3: TGTGCCAGCAGTAATTTTATACCAGCGGGGGGCTTATACAATGAGCAGTTCTTC. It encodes CASSNFIPAGGLYNEQFF.

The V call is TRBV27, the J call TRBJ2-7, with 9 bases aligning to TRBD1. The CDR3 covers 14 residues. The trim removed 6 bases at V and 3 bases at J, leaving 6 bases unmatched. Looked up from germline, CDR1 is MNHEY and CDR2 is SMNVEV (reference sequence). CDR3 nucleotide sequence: TGTGCCAGCAGGAAGACAGGGGGTAACTACGAGCAGTACTTC. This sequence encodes CASRKTGGNYEQYF.

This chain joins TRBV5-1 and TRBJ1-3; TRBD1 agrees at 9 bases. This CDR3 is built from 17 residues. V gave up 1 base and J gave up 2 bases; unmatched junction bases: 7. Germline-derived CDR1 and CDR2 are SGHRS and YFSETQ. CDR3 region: CASSLQGGQGTGNTIYF. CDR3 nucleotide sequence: TGCGCCAGCAGCTTGCAAGGGGGACAGGGAACTGGAAACACCATATATTTT. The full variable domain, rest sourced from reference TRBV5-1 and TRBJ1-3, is KAGVTQTPRYLIKTRGQQVTLSCSPISGHRSVSWYQQTPGQGLQFLFEYFSETQRNKGNFPGRFSGRQFSNSRSEMNVSTLELGDSALYLCASSLQGGQGTGNTIYFGEGSWLTVV.

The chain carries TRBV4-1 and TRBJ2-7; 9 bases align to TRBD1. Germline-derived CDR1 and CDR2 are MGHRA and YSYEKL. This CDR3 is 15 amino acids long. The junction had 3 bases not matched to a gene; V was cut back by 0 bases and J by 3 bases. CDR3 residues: CASSQDPGQGYEQYF. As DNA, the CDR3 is TGCGCCAGCAGCCAAGATCCGGGACAGGGCTACGAGCAGTACTTC.

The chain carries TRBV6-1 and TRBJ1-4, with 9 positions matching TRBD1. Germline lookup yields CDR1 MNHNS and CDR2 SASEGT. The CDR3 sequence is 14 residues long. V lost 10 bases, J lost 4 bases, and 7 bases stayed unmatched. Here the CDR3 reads CATYRGQGNEKLFF. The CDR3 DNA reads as TGTGCCACCTACAGGGGGCAGGGTAATGAAAAACTGTTTTTT.

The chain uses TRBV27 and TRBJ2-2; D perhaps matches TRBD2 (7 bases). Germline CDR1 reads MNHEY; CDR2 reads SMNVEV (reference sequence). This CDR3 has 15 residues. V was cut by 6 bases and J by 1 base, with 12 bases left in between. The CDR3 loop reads CASRREGVNTGELFF. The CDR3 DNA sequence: TGTGCCAGCAGGAGGGAGGGGGTGAACACCGGGGAGCTGTTTTTT.

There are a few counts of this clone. The CDR3 sequence: CSVVDTYLVDEQYF. The CDR3 DNA reads as TGCAGCGTTGTTGACACCTACTTGGTGGATGAGCAGTACTTC. V gene TRBV29-1 combines with J gene TRBJ2-7, with D hard to call. Per the germline V gene, CDR1 is SQVTM and CDR2 is ANQGSEA. V lost 4 bases, J lost 7 bases, and 20 bases lay in between. The CDR3 extends over 14 amino acids.

DNA of the CDR3: TGTGCCAGCAGCCGACAGGGTGGTGGAAACACCATATATTTT. Amino acid sequence: CASSRQGGGNTIYF. The V gene is TRBV6-5, the J gene TRBJ1-3; TRBD1 agrees at 7 bases. Germline CDR1 is MNHEY and CDR2 is SVGAGI. The CDR3 is made up of 14 amino acids. The V segment lost 6 bases and the J segment 3 bases; nucleotides outside the gene matches: 5.

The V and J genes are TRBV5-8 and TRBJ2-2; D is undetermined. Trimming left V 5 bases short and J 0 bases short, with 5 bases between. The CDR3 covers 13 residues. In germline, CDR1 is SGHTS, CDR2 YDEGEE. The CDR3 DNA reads TGTGCCAGCAGGCGGACGAACACCGGGGAGCTGTTTTTT. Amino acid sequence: CASRRTNTGELFF.

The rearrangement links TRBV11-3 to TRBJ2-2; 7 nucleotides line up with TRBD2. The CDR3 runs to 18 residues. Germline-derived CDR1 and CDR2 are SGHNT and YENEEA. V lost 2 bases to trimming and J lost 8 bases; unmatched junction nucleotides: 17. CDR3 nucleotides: TGTGCCAGCAGCTTATCCCAGCTGGCTAGCGGAGTAAGGGGGGAGCTGTTTTTT. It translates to CASSLSQLASGVRGELFF.

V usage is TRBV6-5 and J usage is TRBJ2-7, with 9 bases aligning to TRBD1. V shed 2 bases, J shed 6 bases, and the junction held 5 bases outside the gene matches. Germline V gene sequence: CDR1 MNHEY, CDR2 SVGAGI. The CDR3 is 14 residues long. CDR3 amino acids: CASSYGQGNGEQYF. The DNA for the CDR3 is TGTGCCAGCAGTTACGGACAGGGGAATGGCGAGCAGTACTTC.

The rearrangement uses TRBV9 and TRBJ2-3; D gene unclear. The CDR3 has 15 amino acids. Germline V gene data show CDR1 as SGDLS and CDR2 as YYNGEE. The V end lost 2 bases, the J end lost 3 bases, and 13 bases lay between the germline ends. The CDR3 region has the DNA TGTGCCAGCAGCGTTATGGGCTTAACGACAGATACGCAGTATTTT. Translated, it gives CASSVMGLTTDTQYF.

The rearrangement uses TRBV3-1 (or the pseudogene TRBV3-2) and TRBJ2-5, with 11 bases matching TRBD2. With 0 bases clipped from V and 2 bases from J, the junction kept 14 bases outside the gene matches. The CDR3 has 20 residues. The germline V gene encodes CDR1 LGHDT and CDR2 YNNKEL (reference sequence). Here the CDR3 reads CASSQDWASGGFGPQETQYF. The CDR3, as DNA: TGTGCCAGCAGCCAAGATTGGGCTAGCGGGGGGTTCGGCCCTCAAGAGACCCAGTACTTC.

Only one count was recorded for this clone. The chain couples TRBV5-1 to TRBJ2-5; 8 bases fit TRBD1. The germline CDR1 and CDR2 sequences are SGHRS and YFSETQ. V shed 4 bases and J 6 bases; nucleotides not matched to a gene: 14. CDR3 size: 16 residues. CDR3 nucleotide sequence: TGCGCCAGCAGCCCTAGACAGGGGTCGAATATACAGACCCAGTACTTC. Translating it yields CASSPRQGSNIQTQYF.

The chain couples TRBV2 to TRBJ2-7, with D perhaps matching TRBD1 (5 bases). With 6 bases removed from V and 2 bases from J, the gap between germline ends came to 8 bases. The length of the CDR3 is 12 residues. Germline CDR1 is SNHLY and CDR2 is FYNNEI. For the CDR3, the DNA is TGTGCCAGCAGGCAGGGCCCCTACGAGCAGTACTTC. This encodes CASRQGPYEQYF.

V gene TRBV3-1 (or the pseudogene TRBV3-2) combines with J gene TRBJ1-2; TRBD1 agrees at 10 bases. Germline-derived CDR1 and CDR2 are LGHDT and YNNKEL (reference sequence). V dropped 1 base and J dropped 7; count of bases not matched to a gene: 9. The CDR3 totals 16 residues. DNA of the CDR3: TGTGCCAGCAGCCAAGGAGACAGGGGGCCTCGTGGTGGCTACACCTTC. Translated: CASSQGDRGPRGGYTF.

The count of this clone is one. The CDR3 spells CASRPGGGTVYEKLFF. The CDR3 DNA follows: TGTGCCAGCAGGCCCGGGGGCGGGACAGTGTATGAAAAACTGTTTTTT. This chain links TRBV2 with TRBJ1-4; 7 nucleotides line up with TRBD1. The germline CDR1 and CDR2 sequences are SNHLY and FYNNEI. The CDR3 covers 16 residues. Trimming cost V 6 bases and J 6 bases; bases outside gene matches: 13.

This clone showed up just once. CDR3 residues: CASSYRRGNSPLHF. In DNA form, the CDR3 reads TGTGCCAGCAGTTACCGTCGGGGAAATTCACCCCTCCACTTT. This chain uses TRBV6-5 with TRBJ1-6; no definite D call. The germline gives CDR1 MNHEY, CDR2 SVGAGI. The CDR3 loop spans 14 amino acids. V dropped 2 bases and J dropped 7 bases, with 9 bases sitting between them.

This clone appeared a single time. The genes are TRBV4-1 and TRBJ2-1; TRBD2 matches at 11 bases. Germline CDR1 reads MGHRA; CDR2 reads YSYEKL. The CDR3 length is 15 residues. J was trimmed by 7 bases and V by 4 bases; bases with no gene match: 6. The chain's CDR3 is CASSLTSGGPNEQFF. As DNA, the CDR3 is TGCGCCAGCAGCCTTACTAGCGGGGGCCCAAATGAGCAGTTCTTC.

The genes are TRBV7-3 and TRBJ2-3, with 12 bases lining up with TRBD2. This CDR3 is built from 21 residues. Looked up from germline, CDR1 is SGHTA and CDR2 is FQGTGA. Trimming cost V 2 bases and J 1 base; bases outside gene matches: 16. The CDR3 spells CASSLLGELAGGRGRTDTQYF. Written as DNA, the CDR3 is TGTGCCAGCAGCTTACTTGGGGAACTAGCGGGGGGCCGCGGTCGCACAGATACGCAGTATTTT.

CDR3 nucleotide sequence: TGTGCCAGCAGCTTGGTTTTCGGCAGGAGCGGCTACGAGCAGTACTTC. Amino acid sequence: CASSLVFGRSGYEQYF. V is TRBV5-8 and J is TRBJ2-7; the D gene is possibly TRBD2 (5 bases). Per germline, CDR1 SGHTS and CDR2 YDEGEE. The germline V and J ends were trimmed by 0 bases and 3 bases, with 16 bases remaining between them. The CDR3 length is 16 residues.